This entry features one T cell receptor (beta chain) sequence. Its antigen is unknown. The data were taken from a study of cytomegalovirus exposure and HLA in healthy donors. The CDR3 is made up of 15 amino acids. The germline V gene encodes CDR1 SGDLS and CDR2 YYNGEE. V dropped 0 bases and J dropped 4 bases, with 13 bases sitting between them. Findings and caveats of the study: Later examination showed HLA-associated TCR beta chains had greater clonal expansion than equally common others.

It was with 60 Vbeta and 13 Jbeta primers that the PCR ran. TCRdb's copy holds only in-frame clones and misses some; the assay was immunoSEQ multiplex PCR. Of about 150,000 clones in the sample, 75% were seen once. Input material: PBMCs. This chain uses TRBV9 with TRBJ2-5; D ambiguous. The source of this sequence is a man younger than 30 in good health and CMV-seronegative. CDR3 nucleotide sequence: TGTGCCAGCAGCGTAGTCGCAGGCTCTGGAGAGACCCAGTACTTC. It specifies CASSVVAGSGETQYF. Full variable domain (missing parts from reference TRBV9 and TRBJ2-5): DSGVTQTPKHLITATGQRVTLRCSPRSGDLSVYWYQQSLDQGLQFLIQYYNGEERAKGNILERFSAQQFPDLHSELNLSSLELGDSALYFCASSVVAGSGETQYFGPGTRLLVL.